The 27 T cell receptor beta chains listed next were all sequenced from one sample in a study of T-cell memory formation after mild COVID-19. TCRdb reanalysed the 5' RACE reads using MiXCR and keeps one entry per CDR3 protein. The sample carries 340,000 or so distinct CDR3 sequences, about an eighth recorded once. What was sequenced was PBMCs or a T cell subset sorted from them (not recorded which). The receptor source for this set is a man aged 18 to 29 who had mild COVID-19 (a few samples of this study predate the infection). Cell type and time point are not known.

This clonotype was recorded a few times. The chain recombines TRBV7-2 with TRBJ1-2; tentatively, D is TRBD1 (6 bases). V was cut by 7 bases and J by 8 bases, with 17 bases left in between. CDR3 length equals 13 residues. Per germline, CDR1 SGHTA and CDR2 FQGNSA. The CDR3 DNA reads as TGTGCCAGCACCTCGGCTGGGGGGCAGGGCTACACCTTC. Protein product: CASTSAGGQGYTF.

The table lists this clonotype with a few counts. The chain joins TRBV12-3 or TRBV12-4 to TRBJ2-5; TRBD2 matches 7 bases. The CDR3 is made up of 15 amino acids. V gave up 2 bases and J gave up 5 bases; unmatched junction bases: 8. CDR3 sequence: CASSLMGLHSETQYF. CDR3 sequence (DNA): TGTGCCAGCAGTTTAATGGGACTACATTCGGAGACCCAGTACTTC.

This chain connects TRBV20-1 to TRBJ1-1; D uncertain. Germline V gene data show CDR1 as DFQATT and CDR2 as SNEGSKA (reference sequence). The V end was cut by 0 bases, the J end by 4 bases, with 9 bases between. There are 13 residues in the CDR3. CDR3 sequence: CSARDRRFTEAFF. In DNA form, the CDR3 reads TGCAGTGCTAGAGATCGAAGATTCACTGAAGCTTTCTTT.

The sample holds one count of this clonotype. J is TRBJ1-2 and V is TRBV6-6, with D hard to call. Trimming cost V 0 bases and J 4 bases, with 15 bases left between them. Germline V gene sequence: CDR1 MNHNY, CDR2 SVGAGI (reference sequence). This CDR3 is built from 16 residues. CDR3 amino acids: CASSYSTYPKGYGYTF. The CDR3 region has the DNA TGTGCCAGCAGTTACTCCACGTACCCAAAGGGCTATGGCTACACCTTC.

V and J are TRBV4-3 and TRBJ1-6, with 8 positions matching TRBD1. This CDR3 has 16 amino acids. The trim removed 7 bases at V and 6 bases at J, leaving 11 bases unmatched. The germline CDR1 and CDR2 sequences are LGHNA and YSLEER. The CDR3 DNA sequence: TGCGCCAGCAAGTCCCAGGGGGCGGTCGGTAATTCACCCCTCCACTTT. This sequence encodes CASKSQGAVGNSPLHF.

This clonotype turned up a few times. The CDR3 DNA follows: TGTGCCAGTAGTGGGAGATATAATTCACCCCTCCACTTT. Protein product: CASSGRYNSPLHF. This chain links TRBV19 with TRBJ1-6, with D hard to call. Germline V gives CDR1 LNHDA, CDR2 SQIVND (reference sequence). The CDR3 has 13 amino acids. Trimming took off 5 bases at V and 4 bases at J, with 6 bases between the two ends.

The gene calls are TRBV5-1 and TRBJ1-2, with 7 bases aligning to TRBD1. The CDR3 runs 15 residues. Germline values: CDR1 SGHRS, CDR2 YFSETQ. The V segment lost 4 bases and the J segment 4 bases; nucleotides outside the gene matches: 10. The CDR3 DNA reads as TGCGCCAGCAGCCGACAGGGCGCGATGTCCTATGGCTACACCTTC. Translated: CASSRQGAMSYGYTF.

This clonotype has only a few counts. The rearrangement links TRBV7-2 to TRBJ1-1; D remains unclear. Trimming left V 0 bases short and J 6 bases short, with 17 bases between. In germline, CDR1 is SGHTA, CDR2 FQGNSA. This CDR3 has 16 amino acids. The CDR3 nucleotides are TGTGCCAGCAGCTTAGCTAGTCCGGTTAGGGTCTCTGAAGCTTTCTTT. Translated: CASSLASPVRVSEAFF.

The CDR3 loop reads CASSQDHGRGQPQHF. In DNA form, the CDR3 reads TGCGCCAGCAGCCAAGATCATGGGCGGGGTCAGCCCCAGCATTTT. This sequence joins TRBV4-3 and TRBJ1-5; D gene ambiguous. This CDR3 has 15 amino acids. Germline loops: CDR1 LGHNA, CDR2 YSLEER. V was cut by 0 bases and J by 6 bases, with 12 bases left in between.

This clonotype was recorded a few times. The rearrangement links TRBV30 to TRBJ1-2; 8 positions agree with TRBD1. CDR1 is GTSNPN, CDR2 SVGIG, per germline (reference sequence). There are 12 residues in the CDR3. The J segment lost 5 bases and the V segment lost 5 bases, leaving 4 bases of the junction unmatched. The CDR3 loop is CAWPTGEYGYTF. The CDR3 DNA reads TGTGCCTGGCCGACAGGGGAGTATGGCTACACCTTC.

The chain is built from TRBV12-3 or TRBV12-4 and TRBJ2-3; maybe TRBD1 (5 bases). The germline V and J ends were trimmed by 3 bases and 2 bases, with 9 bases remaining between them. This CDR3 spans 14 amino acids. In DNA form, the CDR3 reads TGTGCCAGCAGTTTCTTAGGGGTCACAGATACGCAGTATTTT. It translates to CASSFLGVTDTQYF.

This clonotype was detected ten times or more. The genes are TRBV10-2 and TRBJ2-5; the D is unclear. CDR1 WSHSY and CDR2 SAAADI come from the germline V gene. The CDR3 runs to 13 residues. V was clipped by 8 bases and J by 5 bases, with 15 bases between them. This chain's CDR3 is CASSVSGRETQYF. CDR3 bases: TGCGCCAGCTCGGTTTCAGGCCGGGAGACCCAGTACTTC.

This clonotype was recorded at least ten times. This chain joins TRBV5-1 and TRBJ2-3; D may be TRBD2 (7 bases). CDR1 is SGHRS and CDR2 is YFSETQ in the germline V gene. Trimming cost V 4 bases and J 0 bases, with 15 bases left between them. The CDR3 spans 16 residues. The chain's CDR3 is CASSPAGGLSTDTQYF. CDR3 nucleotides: TGCGCCAGCAGCCCGGCCGGGGGGCTTAGCACAGATACGCAGTATTTT.

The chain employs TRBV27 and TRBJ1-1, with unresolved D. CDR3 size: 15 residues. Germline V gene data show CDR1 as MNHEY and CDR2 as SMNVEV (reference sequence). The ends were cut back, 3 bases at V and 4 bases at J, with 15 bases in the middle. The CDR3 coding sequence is TGTGCCAGCAGTTTCGTACCCGGGCCCACCACTGAAGCTTTCTTT. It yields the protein CASSFVPGPTTEAFF.

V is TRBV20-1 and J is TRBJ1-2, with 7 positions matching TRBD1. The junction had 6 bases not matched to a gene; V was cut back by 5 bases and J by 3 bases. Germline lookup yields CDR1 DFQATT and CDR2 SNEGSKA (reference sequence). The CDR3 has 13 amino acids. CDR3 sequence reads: CSASTGADYGYTF. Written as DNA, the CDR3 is TGCAGTGCTTCCACAGGGGCCGACTATGGCTACACCTTC.

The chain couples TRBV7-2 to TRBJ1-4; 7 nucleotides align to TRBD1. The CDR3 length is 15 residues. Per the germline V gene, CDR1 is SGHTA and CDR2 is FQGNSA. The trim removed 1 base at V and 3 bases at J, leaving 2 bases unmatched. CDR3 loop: CASSLVGTANEKLFF. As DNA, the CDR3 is TGTGCCAGCAGCTTAGTCGGGACAGCTAATGAAAAACTGTTTTTT.

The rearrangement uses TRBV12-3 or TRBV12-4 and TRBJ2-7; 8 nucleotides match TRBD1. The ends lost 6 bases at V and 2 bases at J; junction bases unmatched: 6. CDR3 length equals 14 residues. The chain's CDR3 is CASSPPGGPYEQYF. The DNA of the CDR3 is TGTGCCAGCAGCCCTCCAGGGGGCCCCTACGAGCAGTACTTC.

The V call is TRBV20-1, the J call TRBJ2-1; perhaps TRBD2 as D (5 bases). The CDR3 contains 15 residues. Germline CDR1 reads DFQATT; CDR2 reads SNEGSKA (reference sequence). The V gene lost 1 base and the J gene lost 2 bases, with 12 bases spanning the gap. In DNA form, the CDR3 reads TGCAGTGCTAGAGGGGTTAGCGCTACCTACAATGAGCAGTTCTTC. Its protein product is CSARGVSATYNEQFF.

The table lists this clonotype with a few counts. CDR3 sequence reads: CASSLGGLGQPQHF. The CDR3 nucleotides read TGTGCCAGCAGCTTGGGAGGGCTCGGTCAGCCCCAGCATTTT. The chain links TRBV7-8 to TRBJ1-5; no clear D. CDR1 is SGHVS and CDR2 is FQNEAQ in the germline V gene. The CDR3 extends over 14 amino acids. V lost 3 bases and J lost 6, with 12 bases in between.

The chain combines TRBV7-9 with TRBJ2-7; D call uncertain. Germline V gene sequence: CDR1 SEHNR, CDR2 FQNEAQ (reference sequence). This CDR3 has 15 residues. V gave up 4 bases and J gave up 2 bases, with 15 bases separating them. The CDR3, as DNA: TGTGCCAGCAGCTCAACAACAGCAAAAACCTACGAGCAGTACTTC. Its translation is CASSSTTAKTYEQYF.

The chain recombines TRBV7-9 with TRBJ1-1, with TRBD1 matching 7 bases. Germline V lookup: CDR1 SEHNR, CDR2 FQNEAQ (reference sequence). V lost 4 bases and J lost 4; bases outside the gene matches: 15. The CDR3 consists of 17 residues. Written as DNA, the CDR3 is TGTGCCAGCAGCTCGACCGCCGGAGGGGGCGTGAGCACTGAAGCTTTCTTT. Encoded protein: CASSSTAGGGVSTEAFF.

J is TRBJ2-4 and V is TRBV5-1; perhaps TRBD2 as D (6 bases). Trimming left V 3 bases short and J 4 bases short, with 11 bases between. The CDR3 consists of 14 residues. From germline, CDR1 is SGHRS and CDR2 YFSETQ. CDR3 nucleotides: TGCGCCAGCAGCTCGGGGGACGGGAAAAACATTCAGTACTTC. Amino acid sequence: CASSSGDGKNIQYF.

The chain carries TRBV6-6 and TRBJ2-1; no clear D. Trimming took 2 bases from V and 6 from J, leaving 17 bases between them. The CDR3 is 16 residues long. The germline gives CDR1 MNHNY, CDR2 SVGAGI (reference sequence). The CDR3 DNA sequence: TGTGCCAGCAGTTACCTGATCGGCCTCCGTCTCAATGAGCAGTTCTTC. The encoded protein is CASSYLIGLRLNEQFF.

Written as DNA, the CDR3 is TGTGCCAGCAGTGTGACAGGGGTGGACACCGGGGAGCTGTTTTTT. Protein: CASSVTGVDTGELFF. This chain uses TRBV2 with TRBJ2-2; 8 nucleotides line up with TRBD1. V was clipped by 4 bases and J by 3 bases; unmatched bases: 4. CDR3 length equals 15 residues. Germline CDR1 SNHLY, CDR2 FYNNEI.

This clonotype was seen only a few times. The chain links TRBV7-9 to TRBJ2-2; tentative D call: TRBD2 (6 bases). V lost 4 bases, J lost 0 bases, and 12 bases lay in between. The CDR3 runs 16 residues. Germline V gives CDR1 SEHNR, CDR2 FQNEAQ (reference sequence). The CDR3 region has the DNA TGTGCCAGCAGCTCGGCCGGGACTTCGAACACCGGGGAGCTGTTTTTT. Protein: CASSSAGTSNTGELFF.

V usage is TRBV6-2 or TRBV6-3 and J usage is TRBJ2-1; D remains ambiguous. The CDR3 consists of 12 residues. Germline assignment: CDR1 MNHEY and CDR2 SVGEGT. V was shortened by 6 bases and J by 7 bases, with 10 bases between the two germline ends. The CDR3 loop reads CASSTAINEQFF. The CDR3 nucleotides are TGTGCCAGCAGCACGGCCATAAATGAGCAGTTCTTC.

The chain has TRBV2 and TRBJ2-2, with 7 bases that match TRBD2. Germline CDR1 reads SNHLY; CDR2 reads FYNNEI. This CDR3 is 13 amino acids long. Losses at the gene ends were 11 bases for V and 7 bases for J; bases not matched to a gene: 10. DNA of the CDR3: TGTGCCGTCCTGACTAGCATGGGCGGGGAGCTGTTTTTT. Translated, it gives CAVLTSMGGELFF.